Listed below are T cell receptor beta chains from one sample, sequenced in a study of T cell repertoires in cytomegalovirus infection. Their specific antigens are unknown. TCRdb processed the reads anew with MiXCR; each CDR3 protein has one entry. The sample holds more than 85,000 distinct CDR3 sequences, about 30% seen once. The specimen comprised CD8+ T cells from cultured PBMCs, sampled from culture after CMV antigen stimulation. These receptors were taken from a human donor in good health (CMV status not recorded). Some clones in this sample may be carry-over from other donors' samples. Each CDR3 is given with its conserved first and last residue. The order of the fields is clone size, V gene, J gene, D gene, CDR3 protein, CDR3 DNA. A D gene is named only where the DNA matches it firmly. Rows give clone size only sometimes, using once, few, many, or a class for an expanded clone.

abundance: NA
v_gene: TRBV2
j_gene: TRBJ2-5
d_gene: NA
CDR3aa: CASRGETQYF
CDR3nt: TGTGCCAGCAGGGGGGAGACCCAGTACTTC

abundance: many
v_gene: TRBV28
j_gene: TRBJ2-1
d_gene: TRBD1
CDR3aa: CASSPLDRGVDNEQFF
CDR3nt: TGTGCCAGCAGTCCTTTGGACAGGGGAGTGGACAATGAGCAGTTCTTC

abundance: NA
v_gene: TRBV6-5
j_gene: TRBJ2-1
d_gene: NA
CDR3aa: CASSYSKRARASYNEQFF
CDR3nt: TGTGCCAGCAGTTACTCGAAGAGGGCCAGGGCTTCCTACAATGAGCAGTTCTTC

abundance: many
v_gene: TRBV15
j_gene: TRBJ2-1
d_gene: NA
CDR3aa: CATSREKGHEQFF
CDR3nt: TGTGCCACCAGCAGAGAGAAGGGGCACGAGCAGTTCTTC

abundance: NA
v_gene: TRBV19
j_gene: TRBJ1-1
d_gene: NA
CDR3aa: CASSPRQNTEAFF
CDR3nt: TGTGCCAGTAGTCCCCGACAGAACACTGAAGCTTTCTTT

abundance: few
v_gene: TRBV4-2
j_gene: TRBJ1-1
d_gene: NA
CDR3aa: CASSRPERGDTEAFF
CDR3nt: TGTGCCAGCAGCCGGCCAGAAAGGGGTGACACTGAAGCTTTCTTT

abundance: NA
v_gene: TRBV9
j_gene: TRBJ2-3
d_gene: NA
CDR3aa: CASSPVRDTQYF
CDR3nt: TGTGCCAGCAGCCCCGTTCGAGATACGCAGTATTTT

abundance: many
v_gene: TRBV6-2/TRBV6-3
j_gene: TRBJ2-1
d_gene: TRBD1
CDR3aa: CASSYSGTGSNEQFF
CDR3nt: TGTGCCAGCAGTTACTCCGGGACAGGGTCCAATGAGCAGTTCTTC

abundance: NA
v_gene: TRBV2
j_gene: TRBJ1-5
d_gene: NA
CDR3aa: CASSVPAGSSNQPQHF
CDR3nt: TGTGCCAGCAGTGTACCCGCGGGTTCTAGCAATCAGCCCCAGCATTTT

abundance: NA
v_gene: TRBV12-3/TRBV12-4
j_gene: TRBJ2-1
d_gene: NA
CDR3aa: CATGTTRGGEQFF
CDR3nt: TGTGCCACCGGGACAACCCGAGGGGGTGAGCAGTTCTTC

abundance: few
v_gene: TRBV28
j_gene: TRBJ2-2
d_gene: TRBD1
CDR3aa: CASSPGGGELFF
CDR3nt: TGTGCCAGCAGTCCAGGGGGCGGGGAGCTGTTTTTT

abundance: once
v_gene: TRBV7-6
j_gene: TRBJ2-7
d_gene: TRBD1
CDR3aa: CASGRAGGDEQYF
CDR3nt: TGTGCCAGCGGGCGGGCAGGGGGCGACGAGCAGTACTTC

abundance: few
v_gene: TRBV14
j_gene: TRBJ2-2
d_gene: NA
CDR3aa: CASSRSGTKNDTGELFF
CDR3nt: TGTGCCAGCAGCCGTTCCGGGACGAAGAACGACACCGGGGAGCTGTTTTTT

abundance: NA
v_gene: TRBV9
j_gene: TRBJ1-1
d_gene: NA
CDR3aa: CASSAAGRMNTEAFF
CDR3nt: TGTGCCAGCAGCGCCGCGGGACGGATGAACACTGAAGCTTTCTTT

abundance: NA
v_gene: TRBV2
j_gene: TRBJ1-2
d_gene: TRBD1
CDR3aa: CASSEAGTGNYGYTF
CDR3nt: TGTGCCAGCAGTGAAGCGGGGACAGGGAACTATGGCTACACCTTC

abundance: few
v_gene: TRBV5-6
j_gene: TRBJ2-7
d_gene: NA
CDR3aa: CASSLDPTNEQYF
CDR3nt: TGTGCCAGCAGCTTGGACCCCACCAACGAGCAGTACTTC

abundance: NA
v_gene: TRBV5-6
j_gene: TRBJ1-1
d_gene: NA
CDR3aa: CASSLGQGVNTEAFF
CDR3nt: TGTGCCAGCAGCTTGGGGCAAGGGGTGAACACTGAAGCTTTCTTT

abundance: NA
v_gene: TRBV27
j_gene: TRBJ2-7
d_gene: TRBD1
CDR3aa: CASSQGTDYEQYF
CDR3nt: TGTGCCAGCAGTCAAGGGACAGATTACGAGCAGTACTTC

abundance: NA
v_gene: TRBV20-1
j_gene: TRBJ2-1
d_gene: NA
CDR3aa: CSAGDYGDYNEQFF
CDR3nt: TGCAGTGCCGGCGACTACGGGGACTACAATGAGCAGTTCTTC

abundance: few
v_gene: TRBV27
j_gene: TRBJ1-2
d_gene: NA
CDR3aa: CASSTAGTASGYTF
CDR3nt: TGTGCCAGCAGTACCGCCGGGACGGCTTCCGGCTACACCTTC

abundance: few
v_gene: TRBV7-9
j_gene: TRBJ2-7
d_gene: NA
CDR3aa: CASRGTDSYEQYF
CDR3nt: TGTGCCAGCCGGGGGACAGACTCCTACGAGCAGTACTTC

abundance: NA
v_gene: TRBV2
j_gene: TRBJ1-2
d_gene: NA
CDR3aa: CASSARGDYGYTF
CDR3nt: TGTGCCAGCAGTGCCCGGGGAGACTATGGCTACACCTTC

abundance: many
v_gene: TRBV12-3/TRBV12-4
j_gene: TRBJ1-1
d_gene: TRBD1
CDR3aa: CASSSPTGTSNTEAFF
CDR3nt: TGTGCCAGCAGTTCCCCGACAGGGACCTCCAACACTGAAGCTTTCTTT

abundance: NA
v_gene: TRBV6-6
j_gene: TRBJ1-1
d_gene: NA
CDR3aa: CASSFGGGSTEAFF
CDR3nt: TGTGCCAGCAGTTTTGGTGGGGGGAGCACTGAAGCTTTCTTT

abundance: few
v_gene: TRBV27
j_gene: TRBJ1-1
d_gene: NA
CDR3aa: CASSFTVNTEAFF
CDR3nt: TGTGCCAGCAGTTTCACAGTGAACACTGAAGCTTTCTTT

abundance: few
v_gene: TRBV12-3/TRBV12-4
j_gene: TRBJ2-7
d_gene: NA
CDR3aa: CASSVGTAEQYF
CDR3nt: TGTGCCAGCAGTGTCGGGACGGCCGAGCAGTACTTC

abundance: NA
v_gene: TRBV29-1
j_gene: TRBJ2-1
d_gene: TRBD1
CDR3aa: CSVEPPTGINEQFF
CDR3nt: TGCAGCGTTGAACCCCCGACAGGGATCAATGAGCAGTTCTTC

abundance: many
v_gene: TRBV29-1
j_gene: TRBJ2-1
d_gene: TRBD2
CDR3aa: CSVAPAGGYNEQFF
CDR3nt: TGCAGCGTTGCCCCAGCGGGGGGGTACAATGAGCAGTTCTTC

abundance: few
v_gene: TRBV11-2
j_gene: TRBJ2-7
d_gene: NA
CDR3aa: CASSWRGSYEQYF
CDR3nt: TGTGCCAGCAGCTGGAGGGGCTCCTACGAGCAGTACTTC

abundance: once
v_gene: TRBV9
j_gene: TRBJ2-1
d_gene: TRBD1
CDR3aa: CASSVAGDRYNEQFF
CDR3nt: TGTGCCAGCAGCGTAGCGGGGGACAGGTACAATGAGCAGTTCTTC

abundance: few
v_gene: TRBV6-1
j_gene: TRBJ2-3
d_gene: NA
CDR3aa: CASSEFRTGADTQYF
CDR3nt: TGTGCCAGCAGTGAATTTAGAACGGGGGCAGATACGCAGTATTTT

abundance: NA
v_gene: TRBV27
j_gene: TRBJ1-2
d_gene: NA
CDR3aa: CASSNSMSGGGFGYTF
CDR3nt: TGTGCCAGCAGCAACTCTATGTCCGGCGGGGGGTTCGGCTACACCTTC

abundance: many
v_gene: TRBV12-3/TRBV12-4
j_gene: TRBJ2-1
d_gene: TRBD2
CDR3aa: CASSSAGLSSYNEQFF
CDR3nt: TGTGCCAGCAGCTCAGCGGGGTTGAGCTCCTACAATGAGCAGTTCTTC

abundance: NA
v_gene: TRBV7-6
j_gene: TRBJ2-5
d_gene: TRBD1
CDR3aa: CASSHRGQGTETQYF
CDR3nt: TGTGCCAGCAGCCATAGGGGACAGGGAACAGAGACCCAGTACTTC

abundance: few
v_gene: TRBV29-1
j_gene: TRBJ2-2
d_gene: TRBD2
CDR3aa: CSGTRINTGELFF
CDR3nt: TGCAGCGGGACTAGGATCAACACCGGGGAGCTGTTTTTT

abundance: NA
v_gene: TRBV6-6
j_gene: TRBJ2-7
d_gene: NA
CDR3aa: CASSDDRTWHF
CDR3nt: TGTGCCAGCAGTGACGACAGGACTTGGCACTTC

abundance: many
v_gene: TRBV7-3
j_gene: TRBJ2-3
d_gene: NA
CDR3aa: CASSSAGADTDTQYF
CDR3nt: TGTGCCAGCAGCTCCGCGGGCGCAGACACAGATACGCAGTATTTT

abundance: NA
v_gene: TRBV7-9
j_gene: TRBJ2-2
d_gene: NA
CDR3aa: CASSPLTQGNTGELFF
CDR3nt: TGTGCCAGCAGCCCATTGACGCAGGGGAACACCGGGGAGCTGTTTTTT

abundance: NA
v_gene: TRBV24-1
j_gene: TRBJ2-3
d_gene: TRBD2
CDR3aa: CATSDLQRGALTDTQYF
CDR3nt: TGTGCCACCAGTGATCTGCAGCGGGGGGCCCTCACAGATACGCAGTATTTT

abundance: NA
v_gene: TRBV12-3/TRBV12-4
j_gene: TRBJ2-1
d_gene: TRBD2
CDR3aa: CANSLEPGLAGEQFF
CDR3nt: TGTGCCAACAGTTTAGAACCAGGACTAGCAGGCGAGCAGTTCTTC

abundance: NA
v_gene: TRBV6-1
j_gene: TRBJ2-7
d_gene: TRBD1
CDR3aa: CASSERTGFQSEQYF
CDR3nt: TGTGCCAGCAGTGAAAGGACAGGGTTTCAGAGCGAGCAGTACTTC

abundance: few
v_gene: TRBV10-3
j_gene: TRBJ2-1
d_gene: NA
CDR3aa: CAIRRSYNEQFF
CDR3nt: TGTGCCATCAGGCGGTCCTACAATGAGCAGTTCTTC

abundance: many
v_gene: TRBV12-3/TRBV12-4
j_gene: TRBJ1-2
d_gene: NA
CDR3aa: CASSLAGGGSYGYTF
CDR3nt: TGTGCCAGCAGTTTAGCTGGGGGCGGATCCTATGGCTACACCTTC

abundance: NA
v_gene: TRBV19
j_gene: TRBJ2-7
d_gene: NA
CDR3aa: CASSPEAGLGSYEQYF
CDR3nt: TGTGCCAGTAGTCCCGAGGCGGGCCTAGGCTCCTACGAGCAGTACTTC

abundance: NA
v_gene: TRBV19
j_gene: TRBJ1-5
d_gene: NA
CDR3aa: CASSIGQGYNQPQHF
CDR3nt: TGTGCCAGTAGTATAGGGCAGGGGTACAATCAGCCCCAGCATTTT

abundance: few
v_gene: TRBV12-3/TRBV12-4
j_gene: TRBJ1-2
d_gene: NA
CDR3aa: CASSLDGLQTF
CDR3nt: TGTGCCAGCAGTTTAGACGGGTTGCAGACCTTC

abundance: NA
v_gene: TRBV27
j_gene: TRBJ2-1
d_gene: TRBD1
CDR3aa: CASSSGTGIYNEQFF
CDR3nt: TGTGCCAGCAGTTCAGGGACAGGGATATACAATGAGCAGTTCTTC